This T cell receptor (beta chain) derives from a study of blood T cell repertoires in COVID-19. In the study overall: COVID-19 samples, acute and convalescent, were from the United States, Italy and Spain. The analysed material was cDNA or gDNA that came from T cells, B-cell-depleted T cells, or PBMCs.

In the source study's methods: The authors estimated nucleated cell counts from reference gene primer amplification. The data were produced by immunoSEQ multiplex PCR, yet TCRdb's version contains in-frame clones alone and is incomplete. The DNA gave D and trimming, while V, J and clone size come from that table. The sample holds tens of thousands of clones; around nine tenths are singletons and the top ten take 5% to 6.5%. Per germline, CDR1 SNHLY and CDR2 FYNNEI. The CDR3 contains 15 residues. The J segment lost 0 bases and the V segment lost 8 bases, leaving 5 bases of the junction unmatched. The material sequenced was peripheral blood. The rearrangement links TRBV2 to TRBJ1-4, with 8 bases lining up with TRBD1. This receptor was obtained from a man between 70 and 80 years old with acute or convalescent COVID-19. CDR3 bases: TGTGCCAGCGGACGGACAGGGACAACTAATGAAAAACTGTTTTTT. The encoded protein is CASGRTGTTNEKLFF.